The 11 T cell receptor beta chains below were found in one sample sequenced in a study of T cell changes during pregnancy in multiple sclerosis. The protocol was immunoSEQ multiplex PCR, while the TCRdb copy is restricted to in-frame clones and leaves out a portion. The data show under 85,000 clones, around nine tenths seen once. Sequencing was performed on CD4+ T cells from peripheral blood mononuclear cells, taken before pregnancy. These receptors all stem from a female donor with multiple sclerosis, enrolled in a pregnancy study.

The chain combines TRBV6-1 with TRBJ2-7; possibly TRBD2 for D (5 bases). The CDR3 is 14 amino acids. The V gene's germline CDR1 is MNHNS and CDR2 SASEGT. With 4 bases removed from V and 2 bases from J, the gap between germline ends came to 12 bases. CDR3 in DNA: TGTGCCAGCAGTGGTGCCACCGGGGCCTACGAGCAGTACTTC. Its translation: CASSGATGAYEQYF.

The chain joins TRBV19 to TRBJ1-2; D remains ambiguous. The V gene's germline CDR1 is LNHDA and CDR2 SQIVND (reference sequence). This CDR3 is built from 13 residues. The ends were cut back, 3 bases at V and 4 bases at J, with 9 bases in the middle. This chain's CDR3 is CASSIPGLYGYTF. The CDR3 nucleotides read TGTGCCAGTAGTATTCCTGGCCTCTATGGCTACACCTTC.

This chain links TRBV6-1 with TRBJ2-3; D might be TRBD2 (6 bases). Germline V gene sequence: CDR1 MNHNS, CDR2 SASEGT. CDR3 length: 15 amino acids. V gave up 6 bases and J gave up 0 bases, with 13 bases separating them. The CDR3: CASRRDFPSTDTQYF. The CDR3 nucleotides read TGTGCCAGCAGACGGGACTTCCCTAGCACAGATACGCAGTATTTT.

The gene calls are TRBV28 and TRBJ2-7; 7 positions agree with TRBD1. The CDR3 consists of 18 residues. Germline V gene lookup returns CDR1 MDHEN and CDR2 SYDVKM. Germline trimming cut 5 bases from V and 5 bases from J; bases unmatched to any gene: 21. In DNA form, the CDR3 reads TGTGCCAGCAGTCTTACCAATGTCCCTGACAGGGTTGGCCACGAGCAGTACTTC. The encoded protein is CASSLTNVPDRVGHEQYF.

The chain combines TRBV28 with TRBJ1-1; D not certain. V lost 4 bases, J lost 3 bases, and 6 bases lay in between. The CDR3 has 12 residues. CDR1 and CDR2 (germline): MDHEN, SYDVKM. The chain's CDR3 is CASSSSYTEAFF. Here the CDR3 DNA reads TGTGCCAGCAGTTCCTCCTACACTGAAGCTTTCTTT.

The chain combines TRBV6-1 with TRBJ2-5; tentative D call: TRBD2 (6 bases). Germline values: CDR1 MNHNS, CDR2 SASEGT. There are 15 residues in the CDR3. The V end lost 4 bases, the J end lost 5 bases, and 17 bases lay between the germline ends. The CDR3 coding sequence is TGTGCCAGCAGTGGGGCGGGGTTGGGATTGGAGACCCAGTACTTC. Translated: CASSGAGLGLETQYF.

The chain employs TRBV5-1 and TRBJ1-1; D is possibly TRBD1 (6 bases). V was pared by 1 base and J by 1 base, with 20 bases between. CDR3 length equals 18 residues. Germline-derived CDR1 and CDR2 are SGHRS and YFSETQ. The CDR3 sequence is CASSLSFPAGVSNTEAFF. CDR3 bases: TGCGCCAGCAGCTTGTCCTTTCCGGCAGGGGTATCGAACACTGAAGCTTTCTTT.

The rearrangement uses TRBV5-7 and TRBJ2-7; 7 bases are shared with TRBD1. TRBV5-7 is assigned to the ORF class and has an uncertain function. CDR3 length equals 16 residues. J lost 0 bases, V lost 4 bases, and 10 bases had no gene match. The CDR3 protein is CASSPRDSRASYEQYF. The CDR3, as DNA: TGTGCCAGCAGCCCCCGGGACAGTCGAGCCTCCTACGAGCAGTACTTC.

DNA for the CDR3: TGTGCCAGTAGCCGTGTAGCCGGAAACACCATATATTTT. Translating gives CASSRVAGNTIYF. The chain carries TRBV19 and TRBJ1-3; D remains unclear. Germline loops: CDR1 LNHDA, CDR2 SQIVND (reference sequence). The CDR3 extends over 13 amino acids. Trimming stripped 6 bases from V and 4 bases from J, with 10 bases between.

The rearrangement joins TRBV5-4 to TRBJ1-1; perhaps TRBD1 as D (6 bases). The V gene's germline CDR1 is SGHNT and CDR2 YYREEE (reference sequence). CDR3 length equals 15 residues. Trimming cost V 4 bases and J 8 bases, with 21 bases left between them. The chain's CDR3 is CASSALNSRGREAFF. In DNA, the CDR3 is TGTGCCAGCAGCGCGTTGAATTCCAGGGGAAGGGAAGCTTTCTTT.

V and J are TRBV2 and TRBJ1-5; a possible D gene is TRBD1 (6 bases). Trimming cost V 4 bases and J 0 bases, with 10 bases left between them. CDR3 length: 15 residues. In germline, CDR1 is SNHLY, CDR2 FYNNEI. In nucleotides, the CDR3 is TGTGCCAGCAGTGCCGGGACAAATAGCAATCAGCCCCAGCATTTT. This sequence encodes CASSAGTNSNQPQHF.